This entry features one T cell receptor beta chain sequence. The antigen remains undetermined. TCR cDNA, made by 5'RACE template switching, carried an added universal primer site and UMIs. TCRdb called the 5' RACE reads again in MiXCR, with one record for every CDR3 protein. Of approximately 300,000 distinct CDR3 sequences in the sample, roughly 6.8% were seen once. The sample is drawn from a study of T cells after yellow fever vaccination. Study-wide results and caveats: The bulk population could contribute abundant contaminating clonotypes to FACS-sorted repertoires.

V lost 2 bases, J lost 0 bases, and 13 bases stayed unmatched. CDR3 length: 20 residues. CDR1 is LGHNT and CDR2 is FRNRAP in the germline V gene. The chain is built from TRBV12-5 and TRBJ1-3; 10 positions match TRBD1. This specimen consisted of PBMCs, obtained approximately 47 days after the first yellow fever vaccination. This receptor was obtained from a man between 18 and 29 years old who received the YFV17D yellow fever vaccine. In nucleotides, the CDR3 is TGTGCTAGTGGTTTGAAGACCGGGACAGGGGTACTATTCTCTGGAAACACCATATATTTT. This encodes CASGLKTGTGVLFSGNTIYF.